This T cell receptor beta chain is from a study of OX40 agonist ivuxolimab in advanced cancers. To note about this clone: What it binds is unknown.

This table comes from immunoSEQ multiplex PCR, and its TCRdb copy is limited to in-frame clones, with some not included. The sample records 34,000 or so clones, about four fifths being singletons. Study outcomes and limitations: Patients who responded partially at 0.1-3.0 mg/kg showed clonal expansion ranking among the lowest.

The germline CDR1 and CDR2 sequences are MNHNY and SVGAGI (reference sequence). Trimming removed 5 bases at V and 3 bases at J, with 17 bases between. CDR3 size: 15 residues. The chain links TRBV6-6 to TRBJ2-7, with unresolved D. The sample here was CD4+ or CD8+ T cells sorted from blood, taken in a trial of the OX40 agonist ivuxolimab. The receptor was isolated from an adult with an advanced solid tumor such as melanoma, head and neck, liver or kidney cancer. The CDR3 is CASSPRAHASYEQYF. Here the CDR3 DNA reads TGTGCCAGCAGTCCCCGGGCCCACGCCAGCTACGAGCAGTACTTC.